The source of this T cell receptor (beta chain) is a study of CD8 T cells in ankylosing spondylitis. Study-wide findings and caveats: Matched ankylosing spondylitis synovial fluid reportedly showed significant enrichment of disease-linked clones. Disease-linked clones were found to be CD8+ and relatively rare in peripheral blood. Roughly 8 highly homologous variants made up a TCR beta motif, and this motif appeared characteristic of ankylosing spondylitis blood.

In the case of this clonotype: Its target is not known.

It was by quantitative 5'-RACE with molecular barcodes that TCR beta libraries were made. TCRdb reprocessed the 5' RACE reads via MiXCR and lists one record per CDR3 protein. This sample has about 340,000 distinct CDR3 sequences; roughly 15% occur once, and the top ten carry around 0.99%. The CDR3 totals 14 residues. Germline V gene sequence: CDR1 SGHDN, CDR2 FVKESK. V was trimmed by 3 bases and J by 5 bases, leaving 13 bases between them. This receptor was identified in a male donor with ankylosing spondylitis or in good health (not recorded which). Sequencing was performed on blood, either unsorted or a sorted T cell fraction (not recorded which). The chain employs TRBV14 and TRBJ1-1; tentative D call: TRBD1 (6 bases). DNA of the CDR3: TGTGCCAGCAGCCAGGGAGGGGGTAGGACTGAAGCTTTCTTT. It is translated as CASSQGGGRTEAFF.